This TCR beta chain was documented in a study of T cell changes during pregnancy in multiple sclerosis. Losses at the gene ends were 4 bases for V and 3 bases for J; bases not matched to a gene: 8. Germline values: CDR1 MNHEY, CDR2 SVGAGI. The CDR3 totals 16 residues. TCRdb's copy holds only in-frame clones and misses some; the assay was immunoSEQ multiplex PCR. The sample contains more than 75,000 clones, approximately 94% of which appear only once. The input for sequencing was peripheral blood, taken in the third trimester of pregnancy. The TCR originated in a female donor with multiple sclerosis, enrolled in a pregnancy study. The chain has TRBV6-5 and TRBJ2-3; 9 nucleotides align to TRBD2. The CDR3 here is CASSSGGTSRTDTQYF. The CDR3 DNA is TGTGCCAGCAGTTCCGGCGGGACTAGCAGGACAGATACGCAGTATTTT.